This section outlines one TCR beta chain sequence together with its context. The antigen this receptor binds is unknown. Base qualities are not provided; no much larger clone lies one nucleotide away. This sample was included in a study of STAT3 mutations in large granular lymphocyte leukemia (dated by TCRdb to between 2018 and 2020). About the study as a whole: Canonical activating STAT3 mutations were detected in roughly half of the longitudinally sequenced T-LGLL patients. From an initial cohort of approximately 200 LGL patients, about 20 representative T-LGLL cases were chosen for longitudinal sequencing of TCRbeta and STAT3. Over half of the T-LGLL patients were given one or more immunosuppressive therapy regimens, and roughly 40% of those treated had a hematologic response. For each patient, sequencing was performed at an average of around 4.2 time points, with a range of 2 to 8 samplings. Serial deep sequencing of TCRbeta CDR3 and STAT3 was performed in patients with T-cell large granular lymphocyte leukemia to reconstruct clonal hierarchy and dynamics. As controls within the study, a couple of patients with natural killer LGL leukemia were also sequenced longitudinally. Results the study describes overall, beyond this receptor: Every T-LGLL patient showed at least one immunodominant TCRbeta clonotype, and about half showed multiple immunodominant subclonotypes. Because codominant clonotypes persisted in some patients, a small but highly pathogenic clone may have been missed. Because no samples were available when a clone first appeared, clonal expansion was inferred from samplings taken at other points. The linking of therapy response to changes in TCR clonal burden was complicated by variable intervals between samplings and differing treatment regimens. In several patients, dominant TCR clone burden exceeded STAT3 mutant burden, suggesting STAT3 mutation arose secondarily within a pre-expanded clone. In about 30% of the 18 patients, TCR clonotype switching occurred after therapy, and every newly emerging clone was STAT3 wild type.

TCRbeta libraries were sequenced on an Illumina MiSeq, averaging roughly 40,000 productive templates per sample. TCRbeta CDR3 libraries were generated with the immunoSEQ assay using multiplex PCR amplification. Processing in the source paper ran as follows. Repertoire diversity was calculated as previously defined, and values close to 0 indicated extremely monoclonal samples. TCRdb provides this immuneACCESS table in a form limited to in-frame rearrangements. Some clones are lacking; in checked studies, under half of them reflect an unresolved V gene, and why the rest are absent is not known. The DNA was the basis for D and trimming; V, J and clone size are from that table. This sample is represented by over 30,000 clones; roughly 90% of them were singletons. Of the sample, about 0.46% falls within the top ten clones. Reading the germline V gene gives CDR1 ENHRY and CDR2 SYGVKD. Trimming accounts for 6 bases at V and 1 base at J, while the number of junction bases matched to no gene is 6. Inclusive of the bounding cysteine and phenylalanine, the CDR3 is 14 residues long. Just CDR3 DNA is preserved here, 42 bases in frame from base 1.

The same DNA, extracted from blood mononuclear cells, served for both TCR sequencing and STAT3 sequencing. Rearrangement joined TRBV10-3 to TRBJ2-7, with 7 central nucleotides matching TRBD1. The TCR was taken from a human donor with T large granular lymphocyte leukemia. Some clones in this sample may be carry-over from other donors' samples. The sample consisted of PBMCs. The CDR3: CAISSGTESYEQYF. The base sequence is TGTGCCATCAGCTCCGGGACAGAGTCCTACGAGCAGTACTTC.